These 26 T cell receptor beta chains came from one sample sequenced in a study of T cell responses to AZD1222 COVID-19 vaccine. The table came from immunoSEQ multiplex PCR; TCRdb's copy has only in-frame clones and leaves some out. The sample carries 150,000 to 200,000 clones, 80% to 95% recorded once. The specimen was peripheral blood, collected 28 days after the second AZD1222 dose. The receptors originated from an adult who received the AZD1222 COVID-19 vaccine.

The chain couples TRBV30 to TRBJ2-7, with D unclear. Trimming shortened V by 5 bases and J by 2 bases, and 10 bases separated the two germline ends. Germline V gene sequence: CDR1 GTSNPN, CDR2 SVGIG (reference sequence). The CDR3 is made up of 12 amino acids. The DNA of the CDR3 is TGTGCCTGGGCCAGCGCGGCCTACGAGCAGTACTTC. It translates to CAWASAAYEQYF. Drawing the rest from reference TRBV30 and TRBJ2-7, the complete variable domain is SQTIHQWPATLVQPVGSPLSLECTVEGTSNPNLYWYRQAAGRGLQLLFYSVGIGQISSEVPQNLSASRPQDRQFILSSKKLLLSDSGFYLCAWASAAYEQYFGPGTRLTVT.

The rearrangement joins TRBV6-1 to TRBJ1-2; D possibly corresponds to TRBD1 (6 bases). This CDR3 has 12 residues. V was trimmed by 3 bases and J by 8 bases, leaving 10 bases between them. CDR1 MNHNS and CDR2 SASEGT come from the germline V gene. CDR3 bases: TGTGCCAGCAGTGACCCAGGGGTCGGCTACACCTTC. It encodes CASSDPGVGYTF.

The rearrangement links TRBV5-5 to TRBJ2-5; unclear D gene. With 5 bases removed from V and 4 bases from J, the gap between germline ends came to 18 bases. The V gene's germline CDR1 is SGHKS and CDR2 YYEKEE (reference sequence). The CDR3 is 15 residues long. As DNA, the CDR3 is TGTGCCAGCAGTCTAACGGGCCCCCCCGGAGAGACCCAGTACTTC. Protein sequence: CASSLTGPPGETQYF.

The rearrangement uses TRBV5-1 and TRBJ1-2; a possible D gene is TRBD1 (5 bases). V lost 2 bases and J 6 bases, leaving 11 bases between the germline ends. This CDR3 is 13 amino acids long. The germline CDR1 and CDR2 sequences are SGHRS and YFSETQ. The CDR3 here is CASSFTGGNGYTF. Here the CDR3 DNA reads TGCGCCAGCAGCTTTACAGGTGGAAATGGCTACACCTTC. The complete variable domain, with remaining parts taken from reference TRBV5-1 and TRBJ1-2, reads KAGVTQTPRYLIKTRGQQVTLSCSPISGHRSVSWYQQTPGQGLQFLFEYFSETQRNKGNFPGRFSGRQFSNSRSEMNVSTLELGDSALYLCASSFTGGNGYTFGSGTRLTVV.

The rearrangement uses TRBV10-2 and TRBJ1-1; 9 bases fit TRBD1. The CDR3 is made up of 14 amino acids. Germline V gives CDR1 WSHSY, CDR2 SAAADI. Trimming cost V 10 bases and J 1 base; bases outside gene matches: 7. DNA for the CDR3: TGCGCCACCACACAGGGGGCAGCGAACACTGAAGCTTTCTTT. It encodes CATTQGAANTEAFF.

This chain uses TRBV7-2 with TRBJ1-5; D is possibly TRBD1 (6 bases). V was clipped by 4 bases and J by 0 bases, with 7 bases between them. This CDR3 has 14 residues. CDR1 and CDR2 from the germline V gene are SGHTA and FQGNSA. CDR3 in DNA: TGTGCCAGCAGCTCACAGGGTAGCAATCAGCCCCAGCATTTT. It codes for CASSSQGSNQPQHF.

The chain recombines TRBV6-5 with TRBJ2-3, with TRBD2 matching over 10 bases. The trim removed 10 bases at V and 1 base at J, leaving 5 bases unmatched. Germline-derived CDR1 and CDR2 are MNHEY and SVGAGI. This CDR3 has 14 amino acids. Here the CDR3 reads CATRTSGRTDTQYF. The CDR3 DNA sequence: TGTGCCACCAGGACTAGCGGTCGCACAGATACGCAGTATTTT.

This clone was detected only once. CDR3 residues: CASSPWGLSSTDTQYF. CDR3 nucleotide sequence: TGTGCCAGCAGCCCTTGGGGCTTATCTAGCACAGATACGCAGTATTTT. The rearrangement uses TRBV11-1 and TRBJ2-3, with TRBD1 as a possible D gene (5 bases). The CDR3 length is 16 residues. Germline V gene sequence: CDR1 SGHAT, CDR2 FQDESV (reference sequence). V dropped 5 bases and J dropped 0 bases, with 15 bases sitting between them.

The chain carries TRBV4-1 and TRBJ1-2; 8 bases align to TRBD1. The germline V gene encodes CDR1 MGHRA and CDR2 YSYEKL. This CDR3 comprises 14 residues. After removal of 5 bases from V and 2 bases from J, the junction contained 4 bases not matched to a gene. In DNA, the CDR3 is TGCGCCAGCAGCGGACGGGACAGGAACTATGGCTACACCTTC. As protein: CASSGRDRNYGYTF.

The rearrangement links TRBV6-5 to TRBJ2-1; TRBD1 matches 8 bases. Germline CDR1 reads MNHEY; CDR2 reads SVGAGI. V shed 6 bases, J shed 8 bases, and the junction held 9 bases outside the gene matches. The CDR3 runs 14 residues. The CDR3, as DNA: TGTGCCAGCAGGAGGACAGGGTTCATTGATGAGCAGTTCTTC. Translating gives CASRRTGFIDEQFF.

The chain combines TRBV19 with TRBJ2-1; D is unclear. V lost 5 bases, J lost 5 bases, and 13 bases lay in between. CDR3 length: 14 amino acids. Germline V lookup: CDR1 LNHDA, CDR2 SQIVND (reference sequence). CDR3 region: CASSLRGRDNEQFF. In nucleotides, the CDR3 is TGTGCCAGTAGTCTCCGCGGACGGGACAATGAGCAGTTCTTC.

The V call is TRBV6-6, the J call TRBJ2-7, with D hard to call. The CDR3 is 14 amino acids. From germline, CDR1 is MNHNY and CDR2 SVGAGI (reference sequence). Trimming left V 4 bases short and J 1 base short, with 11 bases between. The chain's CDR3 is CASSSTTGSYEQYF. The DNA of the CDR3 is TGTGCCAGCAGTTCAACGACGGGTTCCTACGAGCAGTACTTC.

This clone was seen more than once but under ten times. CDR3 residues: CASSVGTPNSPLHF. The DNA for the CDR3 is TGTGCCAGCAGCGTCGGGACGCCTAATTCACCCCTCCACTTT. The V call is TRBV9, the J call TRBJ1-6; TRBD1 is a possible D gene (5 bases). Germline lookup yields CDR1 SGDLS and CDR2 YYNGEE. This CDR3 has 14 amino acids. Between the trimmed V and J ends, which lost 2 bases and 6 bases, there was a span of 9 bases. Based on the CDR3 plus reference TRBV9 and TRBJ1-6, the full variable domain is DSGVTQTPKHLITATGQRVTLRCSPRSGDLSVYWYQQSLDQGLQFLIQYYNGEERAKGNILERFSAQQFPDLHSELNLSSLELGDSALYFCASSVGTPNSPLHFGNGTRLTVT.

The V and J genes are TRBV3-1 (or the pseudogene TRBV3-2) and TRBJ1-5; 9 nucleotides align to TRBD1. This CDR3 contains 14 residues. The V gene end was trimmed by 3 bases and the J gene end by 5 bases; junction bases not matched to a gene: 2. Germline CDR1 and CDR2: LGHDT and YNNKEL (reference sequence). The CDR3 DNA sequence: TGTGCCAGCAGCCAGGGACAGGGTCATCAGCCCCAGCATTTT. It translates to CASSQGQGHQPQHF.

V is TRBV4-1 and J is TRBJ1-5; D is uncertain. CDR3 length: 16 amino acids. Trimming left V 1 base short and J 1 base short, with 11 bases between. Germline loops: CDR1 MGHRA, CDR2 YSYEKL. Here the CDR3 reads CASSQGGVGSNQPQHF. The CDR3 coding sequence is TGCGCCAGCAGCCAAGGAGGCGTGGGGAGCAATCAGCCCCAGCATTTT.

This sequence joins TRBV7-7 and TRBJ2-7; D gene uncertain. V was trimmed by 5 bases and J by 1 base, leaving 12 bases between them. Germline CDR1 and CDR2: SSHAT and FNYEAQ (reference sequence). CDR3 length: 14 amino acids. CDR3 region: CASSTPAWSYEQYF. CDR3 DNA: TGTGCCAGCAGCACCCCCGCTTGGTCCTACGAGCAGTACTTC. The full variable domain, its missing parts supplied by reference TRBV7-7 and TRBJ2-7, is GAGVSQSPRYKVTKRGQDVTLRCDPISSHATLYWYQQALGQGPEFLTYFNYEAQPDKSGLPSDRFSAERPEGSISTLTIQRTEQRDSAMYRCASSTPAWSYEQYFGPGTRLTVT.

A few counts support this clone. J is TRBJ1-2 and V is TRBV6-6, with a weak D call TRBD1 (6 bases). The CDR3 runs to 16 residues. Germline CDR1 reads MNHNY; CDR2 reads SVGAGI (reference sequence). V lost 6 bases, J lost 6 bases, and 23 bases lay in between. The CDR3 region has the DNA TGTGCCAGCAGGGCCGGCAGGGTCCCTTCAGGGGATGGCTACACCTTC. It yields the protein CASRAGRVPSGDGYTF.

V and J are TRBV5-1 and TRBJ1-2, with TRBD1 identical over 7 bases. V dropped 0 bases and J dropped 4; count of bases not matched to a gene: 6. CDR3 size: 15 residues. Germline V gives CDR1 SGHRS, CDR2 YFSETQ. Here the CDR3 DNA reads TGCGCCAGCAGCTTGGTGGACAGGCTGTCCTATGGCTACACCTTC. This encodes CASSLVDRLSYGYTF.

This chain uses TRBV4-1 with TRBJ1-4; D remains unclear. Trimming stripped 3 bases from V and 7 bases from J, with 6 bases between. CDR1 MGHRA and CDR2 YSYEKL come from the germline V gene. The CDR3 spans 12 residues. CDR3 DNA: TGCGCCAGCAGCCAGGGAGGTGAAAAACTGTTTTTT. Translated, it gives CASSQGGEKLFF.

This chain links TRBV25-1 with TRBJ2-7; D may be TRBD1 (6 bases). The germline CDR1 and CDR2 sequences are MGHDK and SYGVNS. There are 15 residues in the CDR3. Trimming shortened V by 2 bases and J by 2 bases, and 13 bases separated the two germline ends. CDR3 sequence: CASSESGTLTYEQYF. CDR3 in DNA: TGTGCCAGCAGTGAAAGTGGGACACTTACCTACGAGCAGTACTTC.

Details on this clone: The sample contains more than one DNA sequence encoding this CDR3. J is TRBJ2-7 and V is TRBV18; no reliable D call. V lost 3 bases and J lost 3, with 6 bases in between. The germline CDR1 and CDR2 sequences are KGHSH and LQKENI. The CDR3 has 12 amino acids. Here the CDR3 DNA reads TGTGCCAGCTCACCGGACCGCTACGAGCAGTACTTC. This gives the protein CASSPDRYEQYF.

The CDR3: CASSLRSRGGTGELFF. The CDR3 nucleotides read TGTGCCAGCAGCTTACGCAGCAGGGGAGGCACCGGGGAGCTGTTTTTT. The chain recombines TRBV7-3 with TRBJ2-2; either TRBD1 or TRBD2 may supply D (6 bases each). CDR1 and CDR2 from the germline V gene are SGHTA and FQGTGA. Between the trimmed V and J ends, which lost 2 bases and 4 bases, there was a span of 14 bases. The CDR3 has 16 amino acids.

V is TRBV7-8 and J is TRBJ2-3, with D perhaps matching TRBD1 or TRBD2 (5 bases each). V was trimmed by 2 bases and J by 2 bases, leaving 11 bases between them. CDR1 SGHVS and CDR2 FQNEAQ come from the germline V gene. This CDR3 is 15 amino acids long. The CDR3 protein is CASSLRDRNTDTQYF. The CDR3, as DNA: TGTGCCAGCAGCTTAAGGGACCGAAACACAGATACGCAGTATTTT.

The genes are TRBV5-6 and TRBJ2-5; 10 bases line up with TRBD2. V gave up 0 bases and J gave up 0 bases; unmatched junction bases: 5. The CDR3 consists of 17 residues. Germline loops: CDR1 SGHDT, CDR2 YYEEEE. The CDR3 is CASSLGLAGVNQETQYF. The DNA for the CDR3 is TGTGCCAGCAGCTTGGGGCTAGCGGGGGTTAACCAAGAGACCCAGTACTTC. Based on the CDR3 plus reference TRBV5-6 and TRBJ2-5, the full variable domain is DAGVTQSPTHLIKTRGQQVTLRCSPKSGHDTVSWYQQALGQGPQFIFQYYEEEERQRGNFPDRFSGHQFPNYSSELNVNALLLGDSALYLCASSLGLAGVNQETQYFGPGTRLLVL.

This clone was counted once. The CDR3 DNA sequence: TGTGCCAGCAGTTTAAACCCGGCCCCTGAAGCTTTCTTT. Protein product: CASSLNPAPEAFF. The chain is built from TRBV12-3 or TRBV12-4 and TRBJ1-1, with unresolved D. Between the trimmed V and J ends, which lost 2 bases and 6 bases, there was a span of 10 bases. This CDR3 comprises 13 residues.

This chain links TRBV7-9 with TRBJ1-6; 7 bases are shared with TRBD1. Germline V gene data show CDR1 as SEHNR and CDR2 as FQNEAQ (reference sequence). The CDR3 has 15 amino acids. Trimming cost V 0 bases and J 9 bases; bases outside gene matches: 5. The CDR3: CASSLADRVTSPLHF. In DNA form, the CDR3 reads TGTGCCAGCAGCTTAGCCGACAGGGTTACTTCACCCCTCCACTTT.